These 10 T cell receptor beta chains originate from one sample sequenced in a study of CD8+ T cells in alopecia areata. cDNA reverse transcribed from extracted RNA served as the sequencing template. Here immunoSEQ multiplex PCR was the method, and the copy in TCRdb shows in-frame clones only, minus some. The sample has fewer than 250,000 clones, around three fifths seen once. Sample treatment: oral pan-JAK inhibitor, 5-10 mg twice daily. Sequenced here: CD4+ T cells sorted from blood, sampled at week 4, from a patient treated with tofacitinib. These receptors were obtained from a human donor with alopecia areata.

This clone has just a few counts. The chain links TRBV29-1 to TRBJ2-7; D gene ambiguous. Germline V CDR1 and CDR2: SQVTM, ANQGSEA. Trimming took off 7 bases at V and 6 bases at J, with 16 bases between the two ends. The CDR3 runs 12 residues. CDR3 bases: TGCAGCGGGGGTGAGAGGTCGGCCGAGCAGTACTTC. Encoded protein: CSGGERSAEQYF.

CDR3 nucleotide sequence: TGTGCCAGCAGTTCGCCGGGACTAGCTGTATACGAGCAGTACTTC. Amino acid sequence: CASSSPGLAVYEQYF. The chain is built from TRBV27 and TRBJ2-7, with TRBD2 identical over 9 bases. Germline CDR1 is MNHEY and CDR2 is SMNVEV (reference sequence). J lost 4 bases, V lost 4 bases, and 8 bases had no gene match. The CDR3 is 15 residues long.

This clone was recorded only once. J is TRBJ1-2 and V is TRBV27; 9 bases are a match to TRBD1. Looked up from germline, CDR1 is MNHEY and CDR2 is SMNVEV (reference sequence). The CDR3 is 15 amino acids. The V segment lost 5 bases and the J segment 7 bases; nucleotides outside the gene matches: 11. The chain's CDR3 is CASSPASRDRVGYTF. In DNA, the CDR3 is TGTGCCAGCAGTCCGGCGTCCCGGGACAGGGTTGGCTACACCTTC.

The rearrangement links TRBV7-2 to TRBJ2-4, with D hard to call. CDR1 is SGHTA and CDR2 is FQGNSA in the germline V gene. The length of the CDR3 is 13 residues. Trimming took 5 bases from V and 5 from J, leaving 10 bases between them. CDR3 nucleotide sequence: TGTGCCAGCAGCCAAAGGGCCCAAAACATTCAGTACTTC. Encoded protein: CASSQRAQNIQYF.

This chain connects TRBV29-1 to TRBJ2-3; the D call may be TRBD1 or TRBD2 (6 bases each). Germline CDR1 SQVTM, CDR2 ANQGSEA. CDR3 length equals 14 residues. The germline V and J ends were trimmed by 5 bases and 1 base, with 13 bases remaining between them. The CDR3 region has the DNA TGCAGCGTTAAGGGGGGCCGCGGCACAGATACGCAGTATTTT. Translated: CSVKGGRGTDTQYF.

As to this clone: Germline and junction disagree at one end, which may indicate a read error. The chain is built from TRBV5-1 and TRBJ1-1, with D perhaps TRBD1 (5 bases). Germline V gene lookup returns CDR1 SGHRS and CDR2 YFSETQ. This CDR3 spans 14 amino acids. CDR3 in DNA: TGCGCCAGCAGCTTGGGCGGACAAGTCACTAAAGCTTTCTTT. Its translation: CASSLGGQVTKAFF. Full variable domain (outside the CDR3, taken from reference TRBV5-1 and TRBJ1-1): KAGVTQTPRYLIKTRGQQVTLSCSPISGHRSVSWYQQTPGQGLQFLFEYFSETQRNKGNFPGRFSGRQFSNSRSEMNVSTLELGDSALYLCASSLGGQVTKAFFGQGTRLTVV.

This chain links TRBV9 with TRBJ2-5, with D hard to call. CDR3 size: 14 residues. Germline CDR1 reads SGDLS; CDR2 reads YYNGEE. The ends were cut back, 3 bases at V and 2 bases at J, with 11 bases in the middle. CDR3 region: CASSADLPQETQYF. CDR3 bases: TGTGCCAGCAGCGCCGACCTCCCTCAAGAGACCCAGTACTTC.

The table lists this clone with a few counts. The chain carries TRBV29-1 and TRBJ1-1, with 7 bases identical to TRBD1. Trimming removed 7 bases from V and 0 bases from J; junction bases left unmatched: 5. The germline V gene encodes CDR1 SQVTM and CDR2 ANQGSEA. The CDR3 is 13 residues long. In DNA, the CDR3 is TGCAGCGGGGGGACAGAGCTGAACACTGAAGCTTTCTTT. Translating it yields CSGGTELNTEAFF. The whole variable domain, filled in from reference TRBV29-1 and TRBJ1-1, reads SAVISQKPSRDICQRGTSLTIQCQVDSQVTMMFWYRQQPGQSLTLIATANQGSEATYESGFVIDKFPISRPNLTFSTLTVSNMSPEDSSIYLCSGGTELNTEAFFGQGTRLTVV.

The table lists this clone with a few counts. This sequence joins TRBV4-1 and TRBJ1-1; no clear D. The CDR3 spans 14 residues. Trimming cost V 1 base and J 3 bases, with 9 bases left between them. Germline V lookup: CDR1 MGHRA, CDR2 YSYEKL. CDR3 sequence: CASSQGGGDTEAFF. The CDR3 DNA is TGCGCCAGCAGCCAAGGAGGAGGAGACACTGAAGCTTTCTTT.

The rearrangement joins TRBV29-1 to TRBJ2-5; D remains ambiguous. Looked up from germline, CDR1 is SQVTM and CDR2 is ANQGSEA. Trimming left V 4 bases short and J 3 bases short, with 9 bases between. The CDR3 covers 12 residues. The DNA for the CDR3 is TGCAGCGTTGCTAACAGCGAAGAGACCCAGTACTTC. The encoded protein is CSVANSEETQYF.